This T cell receptor beta chain was observed in a study of neoadjuvant anti-PD-1 for oral cavity cancer. Study information: Before surgery, most patients got three to four biweekly 3 mg/kg nivolumab doses.

Per germline, CDR1 SEHNR and CDR2 FQNEAQ (reference sequence). V was clipped by 5 bases and J by 3 bases; unmatched bases: 10. CDR3 length: 17 amino acids. TCRdb's table, derived via immunoSEQ multiplex PCR, lists solely in-frame clones and lacks some. The table shows more than 50,000 clones, with 65% to 80% occurring only once. Blood cells were analyzed directly, without culture or expansion. V and J are TRBV7-9 and TRBJ1-6; 7 nucleotides align to TRBD1. This clonotype was sampled from a person between 40 and 80 years old with oral cavity squamous cell carcinoma. This specimen consisted of PBMCs, obtained before nivolumab (anti-PD-1) treatment. CDR3 residues: CASSGGTVGVYNSPLHF. CDR3 nucleotide sequence: TGTGCCAGCAGCGGGGGGACAGTTGGGGTCTATAATTCACCCCTCCACTTT.